The clone carrying this T cell receptor (beta chain) was seen a few times. Antigen: not known. TCRdb called the reads again in MiXCR, with one record for every CDR3 protein. The profile shows approximately 600,000 distinct CDR3 sequences, almost 40% of them singletons. V was clipped by 5 bases and J by 0 bases, with 14 bases between them. Germline loops: CDR1 SGHVS, CDR2 FQNEAQ. The CDR3 is made up of 16 amino acids. This record comes from a study of T cell repertoires in cytomegalovirus infection. Study-wide context: Recently identified HLA-C-restricted and well-studied HLA-B-restricted CMV epitopes were used. CMV infection plus the matching HLA type was flagged by public TCR beta signatures. The study's findings and limits: HLA-C-restricted, CMV-specific TCR beta clonotypes were dominant ex vivo.

The sequencing here drew on cultured PBMCs, taken from culture after CMV antigen stimulation. This chain joins TRBV7-8 and TRBJ1-3, with D maybe TRBD1 (5 bases). This clonotype originated in a human donor in good health (CMV status not recorded). Some clones in this sample may be carry-over from other donors' samples. CDR3 in amino acids: CASSLGVQVSGNTIYF. CDR3 in DNA: TGTGCCAGCAGCCTGGGCGTACAGGTCTCTGGAAACACCATATATTTT.